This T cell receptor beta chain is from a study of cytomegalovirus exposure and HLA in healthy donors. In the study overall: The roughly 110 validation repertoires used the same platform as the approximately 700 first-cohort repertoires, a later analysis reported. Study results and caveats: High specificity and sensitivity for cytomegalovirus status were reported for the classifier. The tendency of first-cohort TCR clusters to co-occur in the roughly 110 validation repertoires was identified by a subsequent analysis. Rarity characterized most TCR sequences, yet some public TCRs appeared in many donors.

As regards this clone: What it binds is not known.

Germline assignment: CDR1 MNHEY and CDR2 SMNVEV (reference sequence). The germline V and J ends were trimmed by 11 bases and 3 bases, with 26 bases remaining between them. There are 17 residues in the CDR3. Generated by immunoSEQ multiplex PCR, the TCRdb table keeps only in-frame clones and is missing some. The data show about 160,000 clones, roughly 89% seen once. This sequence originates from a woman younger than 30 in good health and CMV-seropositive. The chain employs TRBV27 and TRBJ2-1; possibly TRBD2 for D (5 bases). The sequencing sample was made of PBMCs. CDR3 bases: TGTGCCTCACGACGCACTGGTGGTGGACTGGGCTACAATGAGCAGTTCTTC. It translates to CASRRTGGGLGYNEQFF.